This T cell receptor beta chain appears in the sequencing data of a study of CXCR3-negative and CXCR3-positive naive CD8 T cells (dated by TCRdb to about 2019). In the study overall: In total, 130 million to 150 million TRB reads were obtained, which works out to roughly 1.5 +/- 0.3 million reads per library. TRBV-TRBJ cluster analysis included naive subsets from a handful of donors and memory cells from 3 donors. The diversity and physicochemical repertoire analyses included 11 donors pooled from two independent experiments. Overall study outcomes, separate from this receptor: Comparably high repertoire diversity was found in both naive subsets, whereas much lower repertoire diversity was found in memory CD8+ T cells. Surface CD5, linked to self-reactivity in mice, was comparable between naive subsets; TCR interaction strength was therefore also inferred from TRB CDR3 physicochemical properties. TRB CDR3s from CXCR3-positive naive cells showed higher hydrophobicity (lower Kidera factor 4), lower energy, and higher strength and volume indices than CXCR3-negative naive cells. Within the same donor, TRBV-TRBJ usage looked similar between naive CXCR3-negative and CXCR3-positive cells, but memory cells had distinct patterns. Because CXCR3 expression was partially decreased after cryopreservation, freshly isolated PBMCs were used for most assays.

The CDR3 sequence holds 14 residues, the cysteine and phenylalanine included. Nucleotide data are not available. The germline V gene (reference sequence) gives CDR1 as DFQATT and CDR2 as SNEGSKA. Comments on this clonotype: Its binding antigen is unknown.

For each CD8+ T cell subset, flow sorting was done in triplicate, and a few hundred thousand cells per subset went directly into RLT lysis buffer. To exclude memory contaminants, naive CD8+ T cells were stringently defined as CD45RO-CCR7+CD27+CD95-. Using standard density gradient centrifugation, peripheral blood mononuclear cells were isolated from buffy coats. Naive CXCR3-negative and CXCR3-positive CD8+ T cells were flow-sorted using a FACSAria III. Total RNA was extracted from sorted cells with an RNeasy Mini Kit. The run used a NextSeq 550. The Human TCR Profiling Kit (MiLaboratory) was used to make UMI-labeled 5' RACE TRB cDNA libraries. cDNA synthesis used the entire amount of extracted RNA, and PCR amplification then used the entire amount of cDNA produced. Libraries were prepared in parallel with an identical number of PCR cycles. Per the source publication's procedure: With a requirement of at least two reads per UMI, MIGEC and MiXCR extracted about 50,000 +/- 10,000 unique UMI-labeled TRB cDNA molecules per library. On average, each library contained approximately 40,000 +/- 10,000 functional in-frame TRB CDR3 nucleotide clonotypes without stop codons. After downsampling to 5000 UMI-labeled TRB molecules per sample, diversity metrics, including normalized Shannon-Wiener and Chao1, were computed in VDJtools. Clonotype-size-weighted physicochemical properties of the central five CDR3 residues (interaction energy, strength, volume and Kidera factor 4) were computed in VDJtools. After reprocessing by TCRdb, each CDR3 protein sequence is one entry, and no DNA is given. TCRdb's processing, not the authors' own work, is the source of the V and J calls. This sample's table carries about 89,000 distinct CDR3 sequences. Clones ranked in the top ten supply approximately 0.54% of the sample.

The receptor was derived from a human donor in good health. Some clones in this sample may be carry-over from other donors' samples. In this chain, TRBV20-1 is recombined with TRBJ1-2; TCRdb designates TRBD1, a call that cannot be tested without DNA. Specimen: naive CXCR3+ CD8+ T cells from blood. The intended sense of this specimen's cell subset or site label: CD45RO-CCR7+CD27+CD95- naive CD8+ T cells expressing CXCR3 (TNR3+). The CDR3 loop reads CSARDPGLSYGYTF.